This T cell receptor beta chain is drawn from a study of T cell responses to AZD1222 COVID-19 vaccine. Generated by immunoSEQ multiplex PCR, the TCRdb table keeps only in-frame clones and is missing some. The sample has 95,000 to 100,000 clones; around 90% are singletons. The CDR3 extends over 14 amino acids. Germline lookup yields CDR1 SGHDT and CDR2 YYEEEE. V was trimmed by 2 bases and J by 6 bases, leaving 11 bases between them. Study-wide results and caveats: Two doses of AZD1222 preceded a rise in Spike-specific TCR breadth and depth.

About this clone: Its target is not known.

This sequence was found in an adult in good health. The chain uses TRBV5-6 and TRBJ2-2; D assignment may be TRBD1 or TRBD2 (6 bases each). Sample: peripheral blood, taken on day 0 of AZD1222 vaccination. Here the CDR3 DNA reads TGTGCCAGCAGCTTCTACAGGGAGGCCGGGGAGCTGTTTTTT. This encodes CASSFYREAGELFF.